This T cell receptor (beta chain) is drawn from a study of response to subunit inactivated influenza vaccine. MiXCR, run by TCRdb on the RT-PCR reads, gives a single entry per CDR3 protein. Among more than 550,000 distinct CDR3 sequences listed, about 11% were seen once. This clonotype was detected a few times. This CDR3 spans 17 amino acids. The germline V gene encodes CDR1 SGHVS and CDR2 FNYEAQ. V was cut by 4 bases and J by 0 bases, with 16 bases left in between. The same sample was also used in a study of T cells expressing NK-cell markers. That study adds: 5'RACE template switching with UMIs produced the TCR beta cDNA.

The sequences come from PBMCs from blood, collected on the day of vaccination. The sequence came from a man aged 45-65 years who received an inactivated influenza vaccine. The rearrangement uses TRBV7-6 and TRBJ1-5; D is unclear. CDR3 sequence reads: CASSCAPLGYSNQPQHF. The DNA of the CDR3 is TGTGCCAGCAGCTGCGCGCCACTTGGGTATAGCAATCAGCCCCAGCATTTT.